This TCR beta chain was retrieved from a study of beta chain features in type 1 diabetes. General study points: Junctions at VDJ sites from type 1 diabetes patients had fewer insertions and more deletions. It was among patients, rather than healthy donors, that naive, central memory and Treg TCRB repertoires appeared more similar.

As concerns this clone: The antigen is unknown.

Germline V CDR1 and CDR2: SGHTA, FQGNSA. J was trimmed by 0 bases and V by 5 bases; bases with no gene match: 7. The CDR3 contains 16 residues. What was sequenced were expressed TCRB transcripts, since all of the isolated RNA had been reverse transcribed. Profiling relied on immunoSEQ multiplex PCR, and the TCRdb table lists in-frame clones only, not all of them. The sample contains some 200,000 clones, approximately 10% of which appear only once. This TCR was sampled from a man aged 18 to 35 in good health. J is TRBJ2-1 and V is TRBV7-2; 7 bases are a match to TRBD2. The sequencing input was central memory CD4+ T cells from blood. DNA of the CDR3: TGTGCCAGCAGCCGAAGGGGCGGGAGCTCCTACAATGAGCAGTTCTTC. Encoded protein: CASSRRGGSSYNEQFF.